Listed here are 7 T cell receptor beta chains from one sample, sequenced in a study of control samples from healthy donors and cancer patients. TCRdb's table, derived via immunoSEQ multiplex PCR, lists solely in-frame clones and lacks some. In the table there are about 150,000 clones, about 93% of which are singletons. Input material: PBMCs. Receptor source: a man in his sixties with colorectal cancer.

This chain uses TRBV10-3 with TRBJ1-1, with a possible D match to TRBD1 (5 bases). This CDR3 contains 15 residues. The germline gives CDR1 ENHRY, CDR2 SYGVKD. V lost 3 bases and J lost 3, with 14 bases in between. The CDR3: CAISEGPGYDTEAFF. In DNA, the CDR3 is TGTGCCATCAGTGAAGGTCCAGGGTACGACACTGAAGCTTTCTTT.

The rearrangement uses TRBV9 and TRBJ1-6; unclear D gene. CDR1 is SGDLS, CDR2 YYNGEE, per germline. The CDR3 sequence is 16 residues long. The ends were cut back, 0 bases at V and 0 bases at J, with 7 bases in the middle. CDR3 loop: CASSVARSSYNSPLHF. DNA of the CDR3: TGTGCCAGCAGCGTAGCTAGGAGCTCCTATAATTCACCCCTCCACTTT. Together with reference TRBV9 and TRBJ1-6, the CDR3 gives the full variable domain: DSGVTQTPKHLITATGQRVTLRCSPRSGDLSVYWYQQSLDQGLQFLIQYYNGEERAKGNILERFSAQQFPDLHSELNLSSLELGDSALYFCASSVARSSYNSPLHFGNGTRLTVT.

The rearrangement links TRBV27 to TRBJ1-6, with D uncertain. V was pared by 4 bases and J by 8 bases, with 9 bases between. The CDR3 has 13 amino acids. Germline V gene data show CDR1 as MNHEY and CDR2 as SMNVEV (reference sequence). The DNA of the CDR3 is TGTGCCAGCAGTTGGAAGAAGCATTCACCCCTCCACTTT. Its translation: CASSWKKHSPLHF.

The V and J genes are TRBV10-3 and TRBJ2-3, with D possibly TRBD1 on 7 matching bases. Germline lookup yields CDR1 ENHRY and CDR2 SYGVKD. V was cut by 4 bases and J by 2 bases, with 13 bases left in between. The CDR3 is 15 amino acids. The CDR3 region is CAISGGGTVTDTQYF. The CDR3 coding sequence is TGTGCCATCAGTGGGGGCGGGACAGTCACAGATACGCAGTATTTT.

The chain combines TRBV4-1 with TRBJ2-3; tentative D call: TRBD2 (6 bases). Per the germline V gene, CDR1 is MGHRA and CDR2 is YSYEKL. The CDR3 has 16 residues. V lost 1 base and J 0 bases, leaving 11 bases between the germline ends. The CDR3 nucleotides are TGCGCCAGCAGCCAAGGGCGACTAGTTAGCACAGATACGCAGTATTTT. Amino acids: CASSQGRLVSTDTQYF.

The chain couples TRBV5-1 to TRBJ2-7; D possibly corresponds to TRBD2 (5 bases). Looked up from germline, CDR1 is SGHRS and CDR2 is YFSETQ. This CDR3 contains 14 residues. V lost 3 bases and J lost 0, with 10 bases in between. Written as DNA, the CDR3 is TGCGCCAGCAGCTCGACTATCCCCTCCTACGAGCAGTACTTC. Residues: CASSSTIPSYEQYF. Drawing the rest from reference TRBV5-1 and TRBJ2-7, the complete variable domain is KAGVTQTPRYLIKTRGQQVTLSCSPISGHRSVSWYQQTPGQGLQFLFEYFSETQRNKGNFPGRFSGRQFSNSRSEMNVSTLELGDSALYLCASSSTIPSYEQYFGPGTRLTVT.

The chain is built from TRBV2 and TRBJ1-1, with no clear D. There are 15 residues in the CDR3. Germline CDR1 SNHLY, CDR2 FYNNEI. V lost 2 bases and J lost 0, with 10 bases in between. The CDR3 nucleotides read TGTGCCAGCAGTGAACGGGCGAATATGAACACTGAAGCTTTCTTT. It translates to CASSERANMNTEAFF.